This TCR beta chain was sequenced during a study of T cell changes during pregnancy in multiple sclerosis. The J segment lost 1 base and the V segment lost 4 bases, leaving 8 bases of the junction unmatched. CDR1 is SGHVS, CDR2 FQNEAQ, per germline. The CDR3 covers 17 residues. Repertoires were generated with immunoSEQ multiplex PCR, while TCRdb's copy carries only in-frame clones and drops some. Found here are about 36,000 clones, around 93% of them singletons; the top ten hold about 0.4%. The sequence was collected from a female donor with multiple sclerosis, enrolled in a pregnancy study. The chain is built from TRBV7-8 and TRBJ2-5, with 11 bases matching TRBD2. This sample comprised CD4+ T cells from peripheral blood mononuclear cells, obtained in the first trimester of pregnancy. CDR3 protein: CASSYSPGTSGQETQYF. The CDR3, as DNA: TGTGCCAGCAGCTACTCCCCCGGGACTAGCGGCCAAGAGACCCAGTACTTC.